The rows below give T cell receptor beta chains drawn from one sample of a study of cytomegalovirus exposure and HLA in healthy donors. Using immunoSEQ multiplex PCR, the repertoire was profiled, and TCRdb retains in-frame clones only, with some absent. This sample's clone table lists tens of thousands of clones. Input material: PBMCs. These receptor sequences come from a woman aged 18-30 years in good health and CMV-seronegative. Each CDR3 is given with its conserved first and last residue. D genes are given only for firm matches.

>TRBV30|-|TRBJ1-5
CAWSVTGRAFGQPQHF
TGTGCCTGGAGTGTAACTGGCAGGGCTTTCGGCCAGCCCCAGCATTTT
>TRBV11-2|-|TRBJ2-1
CASSLGRGDYNEQFF
TGTGCCAGCAGCTTAGGCCGGGGAGACTACAATGAGCAGTTCTTC
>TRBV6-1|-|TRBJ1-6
CASTKRRYRVSPLHF
TGTGCCAGCACCAAAAGGAGGTACCGGGTGTCACCCCTCCACTTT
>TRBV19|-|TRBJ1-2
CASSRWSRSGYTF
TGTGCCAGTAGTAGATGGAGCCGGTCGGGCTACACCTTC
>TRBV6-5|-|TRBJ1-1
CATSDLVANTEAFF
TGTGCCACCTCAGACTTGGTCGCAAACACTGAAGCTTTCTTT
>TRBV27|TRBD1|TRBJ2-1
CASSLPGQPNEQFF
TGTGCCAGCAGCCTTCCGGGACAGCCCAATGAGCAGTTCTTC
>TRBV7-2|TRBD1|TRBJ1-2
CASSSIARDRKYGYTF
TGTGCCAGCAGCTCTATCGCCCGGGACAGGAAATATGGCTACACCTTC
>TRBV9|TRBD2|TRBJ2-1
CASSVLGTSGGADNEQFF
TGTGCCAGCAGCGTATTGGGAACTAGCGGGGGGGCCGACAATGAGCAGTTCTTC
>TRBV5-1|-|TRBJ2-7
CASRFADQGSYEQYF
TGCGCCAGCAGATTTGCGGACCAGGGCTCCTACGAGCAGTACTTC
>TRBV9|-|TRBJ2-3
CASSASRASTDTQYF
TGTGCCAGCAGCGCATCGAGAGCTAGCACAGATACGCAGTATTTT
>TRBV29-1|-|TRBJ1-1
CSVREGAFF
TGCAGCGTTCGGGAAGGGGCTTTCTTT
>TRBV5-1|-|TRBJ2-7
CASSPRQASSYEQYF
TGCGCCAGCAGCCCACGACAGGCATCCTCCTACGAGCAGTACTTC
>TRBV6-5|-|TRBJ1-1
CASHPLGGITEAFF
TGTGCCAGCCACCCTTTGGGAGGGATCACTGAAGCTTTCTTT
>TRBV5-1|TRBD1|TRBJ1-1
CASSGRTGGNTEAFF
TGCGCCAGCAGCGGGAGGACAGGGGGCAACACTGAAGCTTTCTTT
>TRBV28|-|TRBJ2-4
CASNLGGIQYF
TGTGCCAGCAACTTGGGGGGCATTCAGTACTTC
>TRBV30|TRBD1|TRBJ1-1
CAWSPGTEEAFF
TGTGCCTGGAGCCCTGGGACAGAAGAAGCTTTCTTT
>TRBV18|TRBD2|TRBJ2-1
CASSPLAGGCRNEQFF
TGTGCCAGCTCACCACTGGCGGGAGGGTGTAGGAATGAGCAGTTCTTC
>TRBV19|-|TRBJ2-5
CASSTLQTQYF
TGTGCCAGTAGTACCCTCCAGACCCAGTACTTC
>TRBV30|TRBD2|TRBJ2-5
CAWNLAGGLQETQYF
TGTGCCTGGAATCTAGCGGGGGGGCTCCAAGAGACCCAGTACTTC
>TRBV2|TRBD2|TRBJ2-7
CASSEMASGGHYLNF
TGTGCCAGCAGTGAAATGGCTAGCGGGGGGCACTACCTAAACTTC
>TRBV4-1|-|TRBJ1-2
CASSQVTAANYGYTF
TGCGCCAGCAGCCAAGTAACAGCAGCTAACTATGGCTACACCTTC
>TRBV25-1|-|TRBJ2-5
CASSGPPSTQETQYF
TGTGCCAGCAGCGGTCCCCCAAGTACTCAAGAGACCCAGTACTTC
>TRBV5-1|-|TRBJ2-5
CASSLSGRQETQYF
TGCGCCAGCAGCTTGTCGGGAAGGCAGGAGACCCAGTACTTC
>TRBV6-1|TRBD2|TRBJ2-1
CASREGRLNEQFF
TGTGCCAGCCGGGAGGGCCGGCTCAATGAGCAGTTCTTC
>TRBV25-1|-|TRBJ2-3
CASSEYFRLANTDTQYF
TGTGCCAGCAGTGAATATTTTCGGCTAGCGAACACAGATACGCAGTATTTT
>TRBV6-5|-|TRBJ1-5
CASSYSSPGANQPQHF
TGTGCCAGCAGTTACTCGTCCCCGGGTGCCAATCAGCCCCAGCATTTT
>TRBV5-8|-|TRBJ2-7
CASNLFRGGYEQYF
TGTGCCAGCAACCTCTTCCGAGGGGGCTACGAGCAGTACTTC
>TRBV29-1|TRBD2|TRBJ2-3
CSSKASGGAGDTQYF
TGCAGCTCAAAGGCTAGCGGGGGGGCAGGTGATACGCAGTATTTT
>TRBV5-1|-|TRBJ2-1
CASSLASGVTYNEQFF
TGCGCCAGCAGCTTGGCGTCCGGGGTAACCTACAATGAGCAGTTCTTC
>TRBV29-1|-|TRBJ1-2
CSVLPPGRNYGYTF
TGCAGCGTACTCCCCCCAGGTCGAAACTATGGCTACACCTTC
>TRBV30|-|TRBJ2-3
CAWSVGFRGTDTQYF
TGTGCCTGGAGTGTCGGGTTCAGGGGCACAGATACGCAGTATTTT
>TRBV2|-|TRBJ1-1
CASSLSYLAFF
TGTGCCAGCAGTTTGAGTTATCTAGCTTTCTTT
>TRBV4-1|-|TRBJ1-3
CASSQEGAGAGNTIYF
TGCGCCAGCAGCCAAGAGGGGGCGGGGGCTGGAAACACCATATATTTT
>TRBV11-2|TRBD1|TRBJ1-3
CASSFRDRASGNTIYF
TGTGCCAGCAGCTTCCGGGACAGGGCTTCTGGAAACACCATATATTTT
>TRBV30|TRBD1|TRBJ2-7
CAWSVGLGQGYEQYF
TGTGCCTGGAGTGTAGGGTTGGGACAGGGCTACGAGCAGTACTTC
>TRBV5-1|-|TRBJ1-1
CASSLTGTITTEAFF
TGCGCCAGCAGCCTTACCGGGACAATCACCACTGAAGCTTTCTTT
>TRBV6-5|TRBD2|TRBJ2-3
CASSLTSGGTDTQYF
TGTGCCAGCAGCTTGACTAGCGGGGGTACAGATACGCAGTATTTT
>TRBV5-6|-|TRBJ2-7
CASSPWRGYEQYF
TGTGCCAGCAGCCCTTGGAGGGGTTACGAGCAGTACTTC
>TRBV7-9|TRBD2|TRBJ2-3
CASSLSSGRGDTQYF
TGTGCCAGCAGCTTATCTAGCGGGAGGGGCGATACGCAGTATTTT